This T cell receptor (beta chain) was sequenced in a study of blood T cell repertoires in COVID-19. As for the study in general: Sites across the United States, Italy and Spain contributed samples from acute and convalescent COVID-19.

The length of the CDR3 is 15 residues. Germline V lookup: CDR1 LNHDA, CDR2 SQIVND (reference sequence). V shed 11 bases and J 2 bases; nucleotides not matched to a gene: 11. Participant-given clinical history determined each cohort assignment. Assay used: immunoSEQ multiplex PCR; TCRdb lists only in-frame clones, some missing. Of 40,000 to 55,000 clones listed, approximately 78% were seen once; the top ten hold around 5.4%. This clone has a handful of counts. The sequencing input was PBMCs or T cells enriched from blood (not recorded which). The sequence derives from a woman in her fifties or sixties with acute COVID-19. The chain is built from TRBV19 and TRBJ2-1; 8 bases align to TRBD2. The CDR3 is CASTPAGGAYNEQFF. The CDR3 DNA is TGTGCCTCTACCCCGGCGGGAGGAGCCTACAATGAGCAGTTCTTC.